These 19 T cell receptor beta chains share one sample of origin, sequenced in a study of blood T cells in healthy people across ages. A second 7 to 11 cycle PCR used barcoded and J-beta primers. TCRdb redid the calling of the 5' RACE reads with MiXCR, one entry per CDR3 protein. The sample has about 1.6 million distinct CDR3 sequences; almost 35% are singletons. Material for sequencing was blood. All receptors derive from a woman aged 25-40 years in good health.

The chain is built from TRBV27 and TRBJ2-7; no firm D call. With 6 bases removed from V and 4 bases from J, the gap between germline ends came to 16 bases. Germline V gene sequence: CDR1 MNHEY, CDR2 SMNVEV (reference sequence). The CDR3 consists of 14 residues. In nucleotides, the CDR3 is TGTGCCAGCAGCCAGACCTCAGGATGGTACGAGCAGTACTTC. Translated: CASSQTSGWYEQYF.

This rearrangement joins TRBV13 to TRBJ2-1; 10 bases map to TRBD2. This CDR3 region has 19 residues. The V gene end was trimmed by 4 bases and the J gene end by 2 bases; junction bases not matched to a gene: 14. Germline-derived CDR1 and CDR2 are PRHDT and FYEKMQ (reference sequence). For the CDR3, the DNA is TGTGCCAGCAGCTCTAGTAGGGGAGCCACTAGCGGGGCCTACAATGAGCAGTTCTTC. It translates to CASSSSRGATSGAYNEQFF. The full variable domain, its missing parts supplied by reference TRBV13 and TRBJ2-1, is AAGVIQSPRHLIKEKRETATLKCYPIPRHDTVYWYQQGPGQDPQFLISFYEKMQSDKGSIPDRFSAQQFSDYHSELNMSSLELGDSALYFCASSSSRGATSGAYNEQFFGPGTRLTVL.

The chain couples TRBV7-8 to TRBJ2-3, with D possibly called TRBD1 or TRBD2 (5 bases each). V lost 2 bases and J 4 bases, leaving 13 bases between the germline ends. Germline values: CDR1 SGHVS, CDR2 FQNEAQ. The CDR3 runs 15 residues. The CDR3 DNA reads as TGTGCCAGCAGCTTAATTGGGGGTCTGGCAGATACGCAGTATTTT. It encodes CASSLIGGLADTQYF.

This clonotype was detected a few times. V usage is TRBV11-2 and J usage is TRBJ1-1; possibly TRBD1 for D (5 bases). This CDR3 contains 11 residues. The V gene lost 4 bases and the J gene lost 11 bases, with 11 bases spanning the gap. Germline CDR1 is SGHAT and CDR2 is FQNNGV. The CDR3 reads CASSSGTMAFF. The CDR3 nucleotides read TGTGCCAGCAGCTCAGGGACTATGGCTTTCTTT. The full variable domain, rest sourced from reference TRBV11-2 and TRBJ1-1, is EAGVAQSPRYKIIEKRQSVAFWCNPISGHATLYWYQQILGQGPKLLIQFQNNGVVDDSQLPKDRFSAERLKGVDSTLKIQPAKLEDSAVYLCASSSGTMAFFGQGTRLTVV.

In this sample, this clonotype turned up a few times. The chain has TRBV3-1 and TRBJ1-2; TRBD1 matches at 10 bases. V was pared by 1 base and J by 1 base, with 9 bases of the junction left unmatched. The CDR3 loop spans 18 amino acids. Germline loops: CDR1 LGHDT, CDR2 YNNKEL (reference sequence). The CDR3 sequence: CASSQVGQGYKDNYGYTF. In nucleotides, the CDR3 is TGTGCCAGCAGCCAAGTGGGACAGGGGTATAAGGATAACTATGGCTACACCTTC.

The chain couples TRBV3-1 to TRBJ2-3, with D tentatively TRBD2 (5 bases). The V gene's germline CDR1 is LGHDT and CDR2 YNNKEL (reference sequence). V shed 4 bases and J shed 0 bases, with 17 bases lying between them. The CDR3 loop spans 17 amino acids. The CDR3 sequence is CASSPNLASGSTDTQYF. CDR3 nucleotides: TGTGCCAGCAGCCCTAATTTGGCGAGCGGTAGCACAGATACGCAGTATTTT.

This clonotype was observed a handful of times. The rearrangement uses TRBV10-3 and TRBJ2-2; D not resolved. Trimming removed 11 bases from V and 4 bases from J, with 5 bases in between. The V gene's germline CDR1 is ENHRY and CDR2 SYGVKD. The CDR3 spans 10 residues. The CDR3 sequence: CAGGTGELFF. In DNA, the CDR3 is TGTGCCGGTGGCACCGGGGAGCTGTTTTTT.

This clonotype was observed a few times. The gene calls are TRBV3-1 and TRBJ2-2, with TRBD2 matching 8 bases. Germline-derived CDR1 and CDR2 are LGHDT and YNNKEL (reference sequence). CDR3 length: 16 residues. Trimming took 2 bases from V and 2 from J; bases not matched to a gene: 4. In nucleotides, the CDR3 is TGTGCCAGCAGCCAAAGACGGGGGGGAAACACCGGGGAGCTGTTTTTT. Its translation: CASSQRRGGNTGELFF.

This clonotype was picked up a small number of times. This sequence joins TRBV7-2 and TRBJ2-1, with 13 bases that match TRBD2. V lost 3 bases, J lost 4 bases, and 15 bases stayed unmatched. The CDR3 consists of 20 residues. Germline loops: CDR1 SGHTA, CDR2 FQGNSA. CDR3 nucleotide sequence: TGTGCCAGCAGCTTCCCCGTGAAGACTAGCGGGGGGCCCAGATACAATGAGCAGTTCTTC. Translation gives CASSFPVKTSGGPRYNEQFF.

The CDR3, as DNA: TGTGCCAGCAGCTTAGCGTATACGGGGTCAACACCCCTCCACTTT. Encoded protein: CASSLAYTGSTPLHF. The chain uses TRBV11-1 and TRBJ1-6; D is uncertain. Germline CDR1 reads SGHAT; CDR2 reads FQDESV (reference sequence). This CDR3 has 15 residues. V lost 0 bases and J lost 11, with 14 bases in between.

Comments on this clonotype: Germline is not matched at one junction end, which may reflect a read error. The chain employs TRBV5-6 and TRBJ1-2, with 7 bases matching TRBD1. The CDR3 has 16 amino acids. Germline V gene lookup returns CDR1 SGHDT and CDR2 YYEEEE. CDR3 nucleotide sequence: TGTGCCAGCAGCACGACTCCGACAGGGACCTCGGGGGGCTGCACCTTC. Amino acid sequence: CASSTTPTGTSGGCTF.

The chain has TRBV19 and TRBJ1-2; TRBD1 might be the D (5 bases). The V end was cut by 4 bases, the J end by 4 bases, with 16 bases between. Germline CDR1 LNHDA, CDR2 SQIVND (reference sequence). The CDR3 loop spans 15 amino acids. The CDR3 region has the DNA TGTGCCAGTAGTACGGACATCCTCGGGGCCTATGGCTACACCTTC. It codes for CASSTDILGAYGYTF.

There are a few counts of this clonotype. This chain links TRBV4-1 with TRBJ1-4, with D perhaps TRBD1 (5 bases). Trimming shortened V by 1 base and J by 7 bases, and 16 bases separated the two germline ends. The CDR3 is made up of 16 amino acids. The germline gives CDR1 MGHRA, CDR2 YSYEKL. The CDR3: CASSQGGSPMSEKLFF. CDR3 in DNA: TGCGCCAGCAGCCAAGGGGGGTCTCCTATGAGTGAAAAACTGTTTTTT.

The rearrangement uses TRBV28 and TRBJ2-7; 9 positions match TRBD2. Looked up from germline, CDR1 is MDHEN and CDR2 is SYDVKM. This CDR3 contains 19 residues. The trim removed 6 bases at V and 0 bases at J, leaving 18 bases unmatched. This chain's CDR3 is CASSTSSGGLLSFSYEQYF. As DNA, the CDR3 is TGTGCCAGCAGCACTTCCAGCGGGGGGCTTCTTTCATTCTCCTACGAGCAGTACTTC.

V gene TRBV2 combines with J gene TRBJ2-5; 14 bases are shared with TRBD2. The CDR3 loop spans 16 amino acids. V lost 2 bases, J lost 5 bases, and 4 bases stayed unmatched. Germline CDR1 SNHLY, CDR2 FYNNEI. The CDR3 protein is CASSELRLAGGETQYF. Here the CDR3 DNA reads TGTGCCAGCAGTGAACTTCGACTAGCGGGGGGGGAGACCCAGTACTTC.

The rearrangement uses TRBV2 and TRBJ2-5; a weak D match, TRBD1 (8 bases). CDR1 SNHLY and CDR2 FYNNEI come from the germline V gene. Deletions cut 4 bases from V and 5 bases from J, with 17 bases between. This CDR3 region has 15 residues. DNA of the CDR3: TGTGCCAGCAGTGTTGCTGGACAGGGAGGGGAGACCCAGTACTTC. Translation: CASSVAGQGGETQYF.

This clonotype was observed a handful of times. This chain connects TRBV5-1 to TRBJ1-2; the D gene is possibly TRBD1 (6 bases). In germline, CDR1 is SGHRS, CDR2 YFSETQ. Trimming took 0 bases from V and 2 from J, leaving 11 bases between them. The CDR3 length is 15 residues. The CDR3 loop reads CASSLVAGENYGYTF. The DNA of the CDR3 is TGCGCCAGCAGCTTGGTGGCAGGGGAAAACTATGGCTACACCTTC.

The genes are TRBV12-3 or TRBV12-4 and TRBJ2-5, with D maybe TRBD1 (7 bases). This CDR3 region has 13 residues. The ends were cut back, 7 bases at V and 9 bases at J, with 18 bases in the middle. For the CDR3, the DNA is TGTGCCAGCAACGACAGGGCGGGGAGTTCCCAGTACTTC. Translation: CASNDRAGSSQYF.

This clonotype was found many times. This chain joins TRBV27 and TRBJ2-7; D not resolved. V was trimmed by 6 bases and J by 2 bases, leaving 17 bases between them. The CDR3 contains 15 residues. Per germline, CDR1 MNHEY and CDR2 SMNVEV (reference sequence). CDR3 nucleotides: TGTGCCAGCAGCCCCTCGGATTCATTCCCCTACGAGCAGTACTTC. It specifies CASSPSDSFPYEQYF.